A single sample is the source of the 2 T cell receptor beta chains below, sequenced in a study of hypomethylating agent response in myelodysplastic syndrome. Assay: immunoSEQ multiplex PCR; the TCRdb copy retains only in-frame clones and omits some. Of nearly 4,000 clones listed, around nine tenths are singletons. The sequenced sample was bone marrow, obtained before or after starting hypomethylating agent treatment for myelodysplastic syndrome (not recorded which). The receptors were sampled from a human donor with myelodysplastic syndrome.

This chain links TRBV19 with TRBJ2-7; D may match TRBD1 or TRBD2 (5 bases each). The CDR3 consists of 13 residues. Germline-derived CDR1 and CDR2 are LNHDA and SQIVND (reference sequence). V was trimmed by 5 bases and J by 7 bases, leaving 15 bases between them. The CDR3 region is CASSPPGPWEQYF. The CDR3 DNA reads TGTGCCAGTAGTCCACCGGGACCATGGGAGCAGTACTTC.

The chain couples TRBV6-6 to TRBJ1-5, with TRBD1 as a possible D gene (5 bases). The germline gives CDR1 MNHNY, CDR2 SVGAGI (reference sequence). Trimming left V 2 bases short and J 3 bases short, with 11 bases between. The CDR3 runs to 15 residues. For the CDR3, the DNA is TGTGCCAGCAGTTACGGCGACAGCATCAATCAGCCCCAGCATTTT. Amino acid sequence: CASSYGDSINQPQHF.